This note documents a single T cell receptor (beta chain) sequence. Its antigen is unidentified. Time point meaning: blood 2 weeks post-SBRT. Treatment defined: 15 Gy SBRT to primary tumor, nephrectomy 4 weeks later. TCRdb's copy holds only in-frame clones and misses some; the assay was immunoSEQ multiplex PCR. The table shows some 130,000 clones, with 75% to 90% occurring only once. This sample is drawn from a study of radiation and T cells in renal cell carcinoma. Study-wide context: Nephrectomy followed 15 Gy stereotactic body radiation by 4 weeks.

Whole-study results and caveats: Top tumor clonotypes rose in blood 2 weeks post-radiation, then contracted.

Trimming took 7 bases from V and 2 from J, leaving 10 bases between them. Germline CDR1 reads LNHDA; CDR2 reads SQIVND (reference sequence). CDR3 length: 13 amino acids. The specimen comprised blood, sampled from a patient whose treatment included radiotherapy and nephrectomy. This receptor was identified in a woman aged 60 to 75 with renal cell carcinoma. The V and J genes are TRBV19 and TRBJ2-3; a possible D gene is TRBD1 (5 bases). The DNA for the CDR3 is TGTGCCAGTATCGGCAGGGCCACAGATACGCAGTATTTT. This sequence encodes CASIGRATDTQYF. Looking up the rest from reference TRBV19 and TRBJ2-3 gives the full variable domain: DGGITQSPKYLFRKEGQNVTLSCEQNLNHDAMYWYRQDPGQGLRLIYYSQIVNDFQKGDIAEGYSVSREKKESFPLTVTSAQKNPTAFYLCASIGRATDTQYFGPGTRLTVL.